Reported below is one T cell receptor beta chain. At one end, the junction sequence differs from germline, possibly due to a read error. There are 13 residues in the CDR3. Per the germline V gene, CDR1 is SQVTM and CDR2 is ANQGSEA. These data are taken from a study of molecular identifiers for immune sequencing clone quantification. Study in general: Across replicate runs, RNA obtained from about 21,000 or 97,000 naive CD8 cells was divided into five, with four undergoing sequencing.

TCRdb passed the PCR reads through MiXCR, listing each CDR3 protein once. The table records 300,000 to 400,000 distinct CDR3 sequences, about 23% of them present only once. The gene calls are TRBV29-1 and TRBJ2-2; D may be TRBD1 (5 bases). The sample consisted of naive CD8+ T cells from blood, with Jurkat cell RNA spiked in. Subset described: FACS-sorted CD8+CD4-CCR7+CD45RA+ naive T cells. The sequence was collected from a human donor in good health. Some libraries in this study had Jurkat cell RNA spiked in. The CDR3 spells CSTRAENTWELFF. The CDR3 nucleotides are TGCAGCACCAGGGCAGAGAACACCTGGGAGCTGTTTTTT.